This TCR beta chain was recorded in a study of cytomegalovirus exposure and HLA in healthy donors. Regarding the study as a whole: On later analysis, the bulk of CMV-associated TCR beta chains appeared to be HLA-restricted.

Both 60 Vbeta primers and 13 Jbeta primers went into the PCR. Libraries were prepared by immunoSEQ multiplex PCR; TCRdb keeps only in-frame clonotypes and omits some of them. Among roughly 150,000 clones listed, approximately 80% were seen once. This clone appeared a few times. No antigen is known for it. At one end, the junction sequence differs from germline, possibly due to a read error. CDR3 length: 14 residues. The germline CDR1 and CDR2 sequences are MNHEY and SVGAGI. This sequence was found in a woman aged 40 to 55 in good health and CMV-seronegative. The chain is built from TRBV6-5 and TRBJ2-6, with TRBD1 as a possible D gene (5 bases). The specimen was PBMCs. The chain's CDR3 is CASSYTSGANGLTF. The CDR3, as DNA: TGTGCCAGCAGTTACACGTCTGGGGCCAACGGCCTGACTTTC.